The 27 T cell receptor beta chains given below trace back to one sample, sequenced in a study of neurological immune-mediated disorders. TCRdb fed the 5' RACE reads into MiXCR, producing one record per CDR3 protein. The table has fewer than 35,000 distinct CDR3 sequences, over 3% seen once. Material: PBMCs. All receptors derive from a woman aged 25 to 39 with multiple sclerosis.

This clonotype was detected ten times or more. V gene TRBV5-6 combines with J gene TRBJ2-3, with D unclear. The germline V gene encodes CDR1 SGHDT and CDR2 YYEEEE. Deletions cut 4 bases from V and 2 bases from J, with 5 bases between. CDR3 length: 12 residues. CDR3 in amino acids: CASSLYTDTQYF. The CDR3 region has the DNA TGTGCCAGCAGCCTCTACACAGATACGCAGTATTTT.

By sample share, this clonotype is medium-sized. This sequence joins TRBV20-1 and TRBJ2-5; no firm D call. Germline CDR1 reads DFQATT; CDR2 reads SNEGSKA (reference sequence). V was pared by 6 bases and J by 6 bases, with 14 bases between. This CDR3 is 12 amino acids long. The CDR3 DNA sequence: TGCAGTGCCAAGGACGGTTATAAGACCCAGTACTTC. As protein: CSAKDGYKTQYF.

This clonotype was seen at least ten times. For the CDR3, the DNA is TGCAGTGCTAGAGCTCCGACTAGCACCGATGAGCAGTTCTTC. Protein sequence: CSARAPTSTDEQFF. The chain links TRBV20-1 to TRBJ2-1; 7 bases match TRBD2. Germline lookup yields CDR1 DFQATT and CDR2 SNEGSKA (reference sequence). J lost 8 bases, V lost 1 base, and 8 bases had no gene match. The CDR3 sequence is 14 residues long.

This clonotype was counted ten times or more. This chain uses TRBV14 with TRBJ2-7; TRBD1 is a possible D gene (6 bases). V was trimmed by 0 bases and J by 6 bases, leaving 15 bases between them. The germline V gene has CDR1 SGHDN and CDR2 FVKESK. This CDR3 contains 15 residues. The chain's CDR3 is CASSQDRYRAGEQYF. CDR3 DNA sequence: TGTGCCAGCAGCCAAGATCGCTACAGGGCTGGCGAGCAGTACTTC.

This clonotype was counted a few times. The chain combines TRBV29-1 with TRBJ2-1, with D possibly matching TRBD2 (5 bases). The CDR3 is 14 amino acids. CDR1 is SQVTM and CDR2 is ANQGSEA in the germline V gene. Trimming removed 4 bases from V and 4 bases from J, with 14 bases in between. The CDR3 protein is CSVGEGASYNEQFF. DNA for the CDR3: TGCAGCGTTGGTGAGGGCGCGTCTTACAATGAGCAGTTCTTC.

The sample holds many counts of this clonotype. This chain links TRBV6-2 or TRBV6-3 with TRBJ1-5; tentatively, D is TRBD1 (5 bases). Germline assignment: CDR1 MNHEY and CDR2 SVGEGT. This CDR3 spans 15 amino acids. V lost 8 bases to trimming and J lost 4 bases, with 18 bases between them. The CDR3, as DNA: TGTGCCAGCCGGTCGGGGTCGGGGGGTAATCAGCCCCAGCATTTT. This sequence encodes CASRSGSGGNQPQHF.

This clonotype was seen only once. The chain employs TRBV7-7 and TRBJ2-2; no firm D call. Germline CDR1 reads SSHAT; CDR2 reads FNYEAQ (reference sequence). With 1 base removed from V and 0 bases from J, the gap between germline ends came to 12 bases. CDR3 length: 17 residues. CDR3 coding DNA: TGTGCCAGCAGCTTAGGCCGTCTAGTATCGAACACCGGGGAGCTGTTTTTT. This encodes CASSLGRLVSNTGELFF. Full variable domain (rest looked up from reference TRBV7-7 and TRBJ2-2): GAGVSQSPRYKVTKRGQDVTLRCDPISSHATLYWYQQALGQGPEFLTYFNYEAQPDKSGLPSDRFSAERPEGSISTLTIQRTEQRDSAMYRCASSLGRLVSNTGELFFGEGSRLTVL.

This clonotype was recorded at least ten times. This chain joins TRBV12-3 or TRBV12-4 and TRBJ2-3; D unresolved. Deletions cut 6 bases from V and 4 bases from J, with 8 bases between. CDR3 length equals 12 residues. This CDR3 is CASSRVSDTQYF. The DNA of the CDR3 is TGTGCCAGCAGCCGCGTTTCAGATACGCAGTATTTT.

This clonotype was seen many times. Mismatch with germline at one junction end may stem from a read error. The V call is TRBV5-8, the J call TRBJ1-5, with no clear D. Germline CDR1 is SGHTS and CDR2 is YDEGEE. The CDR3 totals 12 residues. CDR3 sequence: CASSYDDQPQNF. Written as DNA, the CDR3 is TGTGCCAGCAGTTACGATGATCAGCCCCAGAATTTT.

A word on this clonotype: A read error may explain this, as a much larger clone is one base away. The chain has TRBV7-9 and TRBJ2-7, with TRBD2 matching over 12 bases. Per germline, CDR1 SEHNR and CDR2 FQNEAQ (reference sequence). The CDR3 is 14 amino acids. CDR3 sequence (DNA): TGTGCCGGCAGCCCATGGACTAGCGGGAACGAGCAGTACTTC. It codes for CAGSPWTSGNEQYF.

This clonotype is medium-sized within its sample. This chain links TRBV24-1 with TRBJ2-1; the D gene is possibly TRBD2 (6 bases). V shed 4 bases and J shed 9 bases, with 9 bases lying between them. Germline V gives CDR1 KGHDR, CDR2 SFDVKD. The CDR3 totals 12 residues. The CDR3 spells CATSDLGSEQFF. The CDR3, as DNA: TGTGCCACCAGTGACCTCGGGAGTGAGCAGTTCTTC.

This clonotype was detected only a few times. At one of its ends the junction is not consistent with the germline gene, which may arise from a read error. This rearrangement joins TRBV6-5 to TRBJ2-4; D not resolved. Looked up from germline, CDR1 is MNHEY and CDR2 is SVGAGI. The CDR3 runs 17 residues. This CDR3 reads CASSYSPSLVAKKIQYF. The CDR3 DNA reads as TGTGCCAGCAGTTACTCCCCCTCCCTCGTAGCCAAAAAAATTCAGTACTTC.

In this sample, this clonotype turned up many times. CDR3 nucleotide sequence: TGTGCCAGCACCGGGGGCTGGATGAACACTGAAGCTTTCTTT. Protein product: CASTGGWMNTEAFF. The chain has TRBV2 and TRBJ1-1; TRBD1 is a possible D gene (6 bases). This CDR3 is 14 amino acids long. Per the germline V gene, CDR1 is SNHLY and CDR2 is FYNNEI. The ends were cut back, 7 bases at V and 0 bases at J, with 12 bases in the middle.

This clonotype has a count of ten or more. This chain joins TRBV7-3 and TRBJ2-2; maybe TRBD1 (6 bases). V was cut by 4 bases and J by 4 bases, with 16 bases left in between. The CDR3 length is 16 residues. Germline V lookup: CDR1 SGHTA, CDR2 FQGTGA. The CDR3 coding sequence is TGTGCCAGCAGCTCCAGGCTGGGGGCGGGCACCGGGGAGCTGTTTTTT. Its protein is CASSSRLGAGTGELFF. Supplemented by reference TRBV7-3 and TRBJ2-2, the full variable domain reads GAGVSQTPSNKVTEKGKYVELRCDPISGHTALYWYRQSLGQGPEFLIYFQGTGAADDSGLPNDRFFAVRPEGSVSTLKIQRTERGDSAVYLCASSSRLGAGTGELFFGEGSRLTVL.

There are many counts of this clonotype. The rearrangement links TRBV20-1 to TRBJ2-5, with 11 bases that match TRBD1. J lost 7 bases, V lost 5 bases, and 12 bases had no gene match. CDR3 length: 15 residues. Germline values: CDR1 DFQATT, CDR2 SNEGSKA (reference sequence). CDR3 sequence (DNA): TGCAGTGCTGCGGGGGGACAGGGGGTGAGTGGGACCCAGTACTTC. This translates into CSAAGGQGVSGTQYF.

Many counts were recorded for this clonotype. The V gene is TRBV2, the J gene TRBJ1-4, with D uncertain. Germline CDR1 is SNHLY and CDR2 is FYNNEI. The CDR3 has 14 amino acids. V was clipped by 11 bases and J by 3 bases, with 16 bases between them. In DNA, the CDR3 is TGTGCCTGCAAGGAGGCGGTGTCTAATGAAAAACTGTTTTTT. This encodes CACKEAVSNEKLFF. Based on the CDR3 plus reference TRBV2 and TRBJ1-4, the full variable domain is EPEVTQTPSHQVTQMGQEVILRCVPISNHLYFYWYRQILGQKVEFLVSFYNNEISEKSEIFDDQFSVERPDGSNFTLKIRSTKLEDSAMYFCACKEAVSNEKLFFGSGTQLSVL.

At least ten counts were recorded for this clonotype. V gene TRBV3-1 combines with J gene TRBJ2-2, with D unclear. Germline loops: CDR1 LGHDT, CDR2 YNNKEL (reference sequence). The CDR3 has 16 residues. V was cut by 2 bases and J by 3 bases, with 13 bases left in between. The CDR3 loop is CASSQLEGRYTGELFF. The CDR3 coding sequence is TGTGCCAGCAGCCAACTTGAAGGCCGCTACACCGGGGAGCTGTTTTTT.

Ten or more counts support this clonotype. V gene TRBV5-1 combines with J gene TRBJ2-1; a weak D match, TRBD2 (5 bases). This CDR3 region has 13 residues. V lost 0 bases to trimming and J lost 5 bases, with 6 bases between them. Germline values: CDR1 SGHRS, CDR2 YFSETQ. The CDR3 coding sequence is TGCGCCAGCAGCTTGGAGACTAACAATGAGCAGTTCTTC. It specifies CASSLETNNEQFF. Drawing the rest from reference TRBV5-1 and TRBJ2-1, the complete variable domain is KAGVTQTPRYLIKTRGQQVTLSCSPISGHRSVSWYQQTPGQGLQFLFEYFSETQRNKGNFPGRFSGRQFSNSRSEMNVSTLELGDSALYLCASSLETNNEQFFGPGTRLTVL.

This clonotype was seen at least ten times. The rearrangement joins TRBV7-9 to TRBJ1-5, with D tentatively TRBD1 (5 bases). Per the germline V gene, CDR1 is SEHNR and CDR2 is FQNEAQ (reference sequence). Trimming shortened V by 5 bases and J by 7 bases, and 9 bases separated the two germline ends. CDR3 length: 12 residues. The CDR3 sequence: CASSIGDQPQHF. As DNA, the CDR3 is TGTGCCAGCAGCATAGGGGACCAGCCCCAGCATTTT. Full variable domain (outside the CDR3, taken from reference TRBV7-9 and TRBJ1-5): DTGVSQNPRHKITKRGQNVTFRCDPISEHNRLYWYRQTLGQGPEFLTYFQNEAQLEKSRLLSDRFSAERPKGSFSTLEIQRTEQGDSAMYLCASSIGDQPQHFGDGTRLSIL.

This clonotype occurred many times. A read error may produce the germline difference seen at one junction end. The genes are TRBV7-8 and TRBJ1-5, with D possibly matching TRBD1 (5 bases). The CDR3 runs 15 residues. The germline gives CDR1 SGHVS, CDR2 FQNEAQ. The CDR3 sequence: CASSLSGLGHQPQNF. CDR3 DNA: TGTGCCAGCAGCTTATCAGGGCTGGGCCATCAGCCCCAGAATTTT.

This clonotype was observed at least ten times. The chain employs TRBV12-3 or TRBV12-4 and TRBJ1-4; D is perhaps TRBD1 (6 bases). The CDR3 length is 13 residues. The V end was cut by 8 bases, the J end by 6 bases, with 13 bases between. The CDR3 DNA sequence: TGTGCCAGCGGGTTAGGGACACATGAAAAACTGTTTTTT. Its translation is CASGLGTHEKLFF.

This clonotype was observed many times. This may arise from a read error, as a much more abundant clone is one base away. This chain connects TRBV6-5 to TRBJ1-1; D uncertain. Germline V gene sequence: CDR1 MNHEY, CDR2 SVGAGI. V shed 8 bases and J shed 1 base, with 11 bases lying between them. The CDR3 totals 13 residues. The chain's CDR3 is CASGRQKNTEAFF. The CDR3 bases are TGTGCCAGCGGACGGCAGAAGAACACTGAAGCTTTCTTT.

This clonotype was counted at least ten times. CDR3 residues: CASSSIGGKETQYF. The CDR3 DNA sequence: TGTGCCAGCAGCAGCATTGGCGGGAAAGAGACCCAGTACTTC. This chain uses TRBV7-8 with TRBJ2-5, with D tentatively TRBD2 (6 bases). The CDR3 sequence is 14 residues long. The germline V gene encodes CDR1 SGHVS and CDR2 FQNEAQ. V was pared by 5 bases and J by 3 bases, with 13 bases between.

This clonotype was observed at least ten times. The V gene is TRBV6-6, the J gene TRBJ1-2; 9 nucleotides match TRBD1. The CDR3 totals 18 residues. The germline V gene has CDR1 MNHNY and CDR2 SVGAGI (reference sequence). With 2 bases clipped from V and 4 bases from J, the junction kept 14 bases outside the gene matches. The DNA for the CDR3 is TGTGCCAGCAGTTACAGGCGGGACAGGGAATTCGGGTCCTATGGCTACACCTTC. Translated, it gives CASSYRRDREFGSYGYTF.

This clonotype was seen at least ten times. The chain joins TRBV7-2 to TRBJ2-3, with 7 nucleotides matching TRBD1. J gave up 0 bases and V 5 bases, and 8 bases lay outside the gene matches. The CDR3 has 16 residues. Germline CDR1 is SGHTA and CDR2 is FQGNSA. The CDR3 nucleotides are TGTGCCAGCAGCCCTAGACAGGGTCCTAGCACAGATACGCAGTATTTT. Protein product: CASSPRQGPSTDTQYF.

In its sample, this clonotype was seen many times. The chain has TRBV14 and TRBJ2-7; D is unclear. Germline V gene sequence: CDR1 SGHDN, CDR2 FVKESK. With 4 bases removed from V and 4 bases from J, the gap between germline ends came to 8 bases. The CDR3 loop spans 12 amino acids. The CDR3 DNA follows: TGTGCCAGCAGCCTCACCGGGTACGAGCAGTACTTC. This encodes CASSLTGYEQYF.

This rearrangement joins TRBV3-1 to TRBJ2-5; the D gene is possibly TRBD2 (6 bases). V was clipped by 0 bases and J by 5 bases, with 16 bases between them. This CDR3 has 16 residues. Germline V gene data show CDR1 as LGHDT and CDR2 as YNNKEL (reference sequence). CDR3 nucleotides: TGTGCCAGCAGCCAAGATGGAAGGGCGGGGAGGGAGACCCAGTACTTC. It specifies CASSQDGRAGRETQYF.